This T cell receptor beta chain was obtained from a study of regulatory T cells in long-lasting Graves disease. General study results and limits: Persistent Graves' disease cases displayed lower TCR diversity than newly diagnosed ones.

This clonotype was detected many times. Its antigen is not identified. Germline CDR1 and CDR2: SGHTA and FQGNSA. The CDR3 extends over 11 amino acids. Time point reported: persistent/refractory GD, antithyroid drugs over 5 years with positive TRAb. RNA isolated from PBMCs was used to make the TCR library. Construction of the TCR beta libraries employed iRepertoire HTBI primers in conjunction with Arm-PCR of CDR3 regions. MiXCR, applied by TCRdb to the multiplex PCR reads, yields one record per CDR3 protein. There are roughly 400,000 distinct CDR3 sequences in the sample; around 20% occur only once, and less than 25% lies in the top ten.

Sequencing was performed on peripheral blood mononuclear cells (PBMCs), taken when the disease was refractory, from a patient treated with antithyroid drugs. This chain uses TRBV7-2 with TRBJ2-7; D may correspond to TRBD1 or TRBD2 (5 bases each). This receptor was identified in a female donor with Graves disease. CDR3: CALRGSYEQYF. DNA of the CDR3: TGTGCATTGAGGGGCTCCTACGAGCAGTACTTC.